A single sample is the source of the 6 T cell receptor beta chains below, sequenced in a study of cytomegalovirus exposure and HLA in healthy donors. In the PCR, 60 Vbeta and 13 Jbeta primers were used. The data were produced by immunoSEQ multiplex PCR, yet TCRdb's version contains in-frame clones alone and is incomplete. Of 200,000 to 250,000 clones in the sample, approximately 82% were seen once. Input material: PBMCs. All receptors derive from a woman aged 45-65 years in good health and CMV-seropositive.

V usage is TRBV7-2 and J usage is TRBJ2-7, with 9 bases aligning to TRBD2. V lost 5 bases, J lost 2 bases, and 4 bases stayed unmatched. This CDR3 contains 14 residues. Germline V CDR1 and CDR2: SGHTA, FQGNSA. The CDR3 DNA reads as TGTGCCAGCAGCCGTAGCGGGGGAACCTACGAGCAGTACTTC. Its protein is CASSRSGGTYEQYF.

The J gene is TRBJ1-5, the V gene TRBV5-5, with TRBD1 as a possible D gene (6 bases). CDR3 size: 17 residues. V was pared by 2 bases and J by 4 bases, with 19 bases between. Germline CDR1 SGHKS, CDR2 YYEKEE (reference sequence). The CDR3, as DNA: TGTGCCAGCAGCTTACAGGGATGGGTCCTGGCGAATCAGCCCCAGCATTTT. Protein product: CASSLQGWVLANQPQHF.

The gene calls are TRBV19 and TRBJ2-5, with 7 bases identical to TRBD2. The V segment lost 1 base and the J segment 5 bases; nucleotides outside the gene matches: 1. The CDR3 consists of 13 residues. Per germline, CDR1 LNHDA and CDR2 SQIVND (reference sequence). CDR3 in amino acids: CASSIVGGETQYF. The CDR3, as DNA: TGTGCCAGTAGTATAGTCGGGGGGGAGACCCAGTACTTC.

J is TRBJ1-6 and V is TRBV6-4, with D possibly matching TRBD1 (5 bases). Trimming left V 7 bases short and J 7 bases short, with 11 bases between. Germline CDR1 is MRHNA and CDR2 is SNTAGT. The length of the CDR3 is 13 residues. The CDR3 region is CASTQGPNSPLHF. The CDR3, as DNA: TGTGCCAGCACTCAGGGTCCGAATTCACCCCTCCACTTT.

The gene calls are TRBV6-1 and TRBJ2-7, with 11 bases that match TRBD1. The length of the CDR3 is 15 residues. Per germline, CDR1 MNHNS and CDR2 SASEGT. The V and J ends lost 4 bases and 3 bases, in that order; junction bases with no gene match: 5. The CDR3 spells CASSGRDRGFYEQYF. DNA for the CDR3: TGTGCCAGCAGTGGACGGGACAGGGGGTTCTACGAGCAGTACTTC.

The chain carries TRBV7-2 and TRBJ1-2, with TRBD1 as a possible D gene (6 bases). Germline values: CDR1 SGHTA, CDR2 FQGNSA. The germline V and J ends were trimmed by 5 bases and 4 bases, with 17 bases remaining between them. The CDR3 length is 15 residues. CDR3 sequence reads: CASSAATGLFYGYTF. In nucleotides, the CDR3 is TGTGCCAGCAGCGCCGCGACAGGCCTCTTCTATGGCTACACCTTC.